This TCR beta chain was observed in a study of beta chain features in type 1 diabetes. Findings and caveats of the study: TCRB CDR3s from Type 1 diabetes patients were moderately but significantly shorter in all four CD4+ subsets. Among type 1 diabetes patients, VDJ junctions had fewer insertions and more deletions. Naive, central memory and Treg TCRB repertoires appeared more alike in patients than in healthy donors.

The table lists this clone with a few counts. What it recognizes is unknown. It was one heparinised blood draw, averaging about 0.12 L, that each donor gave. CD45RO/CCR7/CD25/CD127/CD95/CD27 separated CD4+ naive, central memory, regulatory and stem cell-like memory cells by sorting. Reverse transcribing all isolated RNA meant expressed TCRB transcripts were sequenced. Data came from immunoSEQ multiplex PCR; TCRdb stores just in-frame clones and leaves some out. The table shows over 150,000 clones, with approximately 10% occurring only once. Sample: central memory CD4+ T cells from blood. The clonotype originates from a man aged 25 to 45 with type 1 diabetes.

The CDR3 loop is CASSSGDSFNEQFF. The CDR3 nucleotides read TGCGCCAGCAGCTCCGGGGACTCCTTCAACGAGCAGTTCTTC. The chain is built from TRBV5-1 and TRBJ2-1; possibly TRBD2 for D (6 bases). The CDR3 contains 14 residues. The germline CDR1 and CDR2 sequences are SGHRS and YFSETQ. Between the trimmed V and J ends, which lost 3 bases and 10 bases, there was a span of 17 bases. The full variable domain, with the rest looked up from reference TRBV5-1 and TRBJ2-1, is KAGVTQTPRYLIKTRGQQVTLSCSPISGHRSVSWYQQTPGQGLQFLFEYFSETQRNKGNFPGRFSGRQFSNSRSEMNVSTLELGDSALYLCASSSGDSFNEQFFGPGTRLTVL.